The 22 T cell receptor beta chains given below trace back to one sample, sequenced in a study of T cells in Graves' hyperthyroidism and ophthalmopathy. Researchers took RNA transcripts and amplified the TCR beta CDR3 regions from them. The HTBI primer set was used in a first-round RT-PCR of the TCR CDR3. TCRdb reprocessed the multiplex PCR reads via MiXCR and lists one record per CDR3 protein. The sample lists 600,000 or so distinct CDR3 sequences, around 16% occurring once. Sequencing was carried out using blood. The receptors originated from a woman aged 25 to 39 with Graves' hyperthyroidism.

The chain is built from TRBV19 and TRBJ1-1; TRBD1 matches 8 bases. The germline V gene has CDR1 LNHDA and CDR2 SQIVND (reference sequence). The CDR3 covers 14 residues. With 11 bases clipped from V and 2 bases from J, the junction kept 10 bases outside the gene matches. CDR3 region: CARIDRGPNTEAFF. DNA of the CDR3: TGTGCCCGTATCGACAGGGGACCTAACACTGAAGCTTTCTTT.

The rearrangement joins TRBV5-5 to TRBJ2-7; TRBD1 aligns across 7 bases. This CDR3 spans 16 amino acids. J lost 3 bases, V lost 0 bases, and 9 bases had no gene match. Germline V gene lookup returns CDR1 SGHKS and CDR2 YYEKEE (reference sequence). CDR3: CASSLGGGLEFYEQYF. CDR3 DNA sequence: TGTGCCAGCAGCTTGGGAGGGGGCCTGGAATTCTACGAGCAGTACTTC.

The rearrangement uses TRBV7-2 and TRBJ1-4, with D hard to call. Germline V lookup: CDR1 SGHTA, CDR2 FQGNSA. The CDR3 sequence is 15 residues long. With 4 bases removed from V and 6 bases from J, the gap between germline ends came to 15 bases. CDR3 in amino acids: CASSSLFVVDEKLFF. DNA for the CDR3: TGTGCCAGCAGCTCCTTGTTTGTAGTGGATGAAAAACTGTTTTTT.

This clonotype was detected ten times or more. CDR3: CASSPRQTTNEKLFF. In DNA, the CDR3 is TGTGCCAGCAGTCCCCGACAGACAACTAATGAAAAACTGTTTTTT. This chain links TRBV12-3 or TRBV12-4 with TRBJ1-4, with D maybe TRBD1 (5 bases). Trimming shortened V by 5 bases and J by 0 bases, and 10 bases separated the two germline ends. The CDR3 covers 15 residues.

V usage is TRBV20-1 and J usage is TRBJ1-1, with 7 bases identical to TRBD1. There are 13 residues in the CDR3. The germline V gene encodes CDR1 DFQATT and CDR2 SNEGSKA (reference sequence). V shed 3 bases and J 4 bases; nucleotides not matched to a gene: 5. This CDR3 reads CSARQQGSTEAFF. CDR3 DNA: TGCAGTGCTAGGCAACAGGGGTCCACTGAAGCTTTCTTT.

This chain uses TRBV6-1 with TRBJ1-4, with TRBD1 matching 11 bases. CDR3 length: 15 residues. The V and J ends lost 5 bases and 8 bases, in that order; junction bases with no gene match: 7. Germline lookup yields CDR1 MNHNS and CDR2 SASEGT. The CDR3 bases are TGTGCCAGCAGTCCAGGCGGGACAGGGGGGGAAAAACTGTTTTTT. Translation gives CASSPGGTGGEKLFF.

This clonotype showed up many times. The chain has TRBV2 and TRBJ2-1; TRBD2 agrees at 11 bases. The CDR3 is 15 residues long. Germline CDR1 is SNHLY and CDR2 is FYNNEI. The V segment lost 5 bases and the J segment 6 bases; nucleotides outside the gene matches: 6. CDR3 protein: CASSPLAGDGNEQFF. The CDR3 DNA is TGTGCCAGCAGTCCACTAGCGGGAGACGGCAATGAGCAGTTCTTC. Combining the CDR3 with reference TRBV2 and TRBJ2-1 gives the whole variable domain EPEVTQTPSHQVTQMGQEVILRCVPISNHLYFYWYRQILGQKVEFLVSFYNNEISEKSEIFDDQFSVERPDGSNFTLKIRSTKLEDSAMYFCASSPLAGDGNEQFFGPGTRLTVL.

This clonotype was seen repeatedly, ten times or more. V is TRBV7-2 and J is TRBJ1-1; tentative D call: TRBD1 (5 bases). V lost 1 base, J lost 2 bases, and 8 bases lay in between. Germline V CDR1 and CDR2: SGHTA, FQGNSA. The CDR3 spans 14 residues. The CDR3 is CASSLGDVNTEAFF. In DNA form, the CDR3 reads TGTGCCAGCAGCTTAGGGGACGTAAACACTGAAGCTTTCTTT. Full variable domain (remainder filled in from reference TRBV7-2 and TRBJ1-1): GAGVSQSPSNKVTEKGKDVELRCDPISGHTALYWYRQSLGQGLEFLIYFQGNSAPDKSGLPSDRFSAERTGGSVSTLTIQRTQQEDSAVYLCASSLGDVNTEAFFGQGTRLTVV.

This clonotype was found many times. This rearrangement joins TRBV11-3 to TRBJ2-7; no clear D. Trimming took off 3 bases at V and 1 base at J, with 10 bases between the two ends. CDR1 and CDR2 (germline): SGHNT, YENEEA. This CDR3 contains 14 residues. CDR3 nucleotides: TGTGCCAGCAGCTTCGGATCAGATTCCTACGAGCAGTACTTC. Translation gives CASSFGSDSYEQYF.

This clonotype was found a few times. The gene calls are TRBV27 and TRBJ2-1; 10 nucleotides line up with TRBD2. The CDR3 consists of 16 residues. Germline V gene data show CDR1 as MNHEY and CDR2 as SMNVEV (reference sequence). Unmatched junction bases numbered 9, after V lost 7 bases and J lost 3 bases. CDR3 DNA sequence: TGTGCCAGCATCGGGGCTAGCGGGGGCCTCTACAATGAGCAGTTCTTC. Translating gives CASIGASGGLYNEQFF.

This clonotype was seen at least ten times. The V gene is TRBV28, the J gene TRBJ2-1; tentative D call: TRBD1 (5 bases). CDR3 length: 15 residues. V dropped 6 bases and J dropped 5 bases, with 17 bases sitting between them. The germline gives CDR1 MDHEN, CDR2 SYDVKM. CDR3 residues: CASSLGGRANNEQFF. The CDR3 coding sequence is TGTGCCAGCAGCCTAGGCGGCAGGGCCAACAATGAGCAGTTCTTC.

The chain is built from TRBV19 and TRBJ2-7; D is perhaps TRBD1 (6 bases). Trimming left V 4 bases short and J 2 bases short, with 9 bases between. Germline V lookup: CDR1 LNHDA, CDR2 SQIVND (reference sequence). CDR3 length: 13 amino acids. The CDR3 sequence is CASSTGQTYEQYF. In DNA, the CDR3 is TGTGCCAGTAGTACCGGACAGACCTACGAGCAGTACTTC.

This clonotype came up many times. The chain carries TRBV28 and TRBJ1-1; D remains unclear. Germline V gene lookup returns CDR1 MDHEN and CDR2 SYDVKM. Trimming took 1 base from V and 0 from J, leaving 9 bases between them. This CDR3 contains 15 residues. The CDR3 nucleotides are TGTGCCAGCAGTTTATTAAGGGAATTGAACACTGAAGCTTTCTTT. It encodes CASSLLRELNTEAFF.

This clonotype was found many times. This chain links TRBV7-3 with TRBJ2-7, with 11 nucleotides matching TRBD1. J gave up 6 bases and V 5 bases, and 6 bases lay outside the gene matches. Germline V CDR1 and CDR2: SGHTA, FQGTGA. The CDR3 spans 14 residues. The CDR3 here is CASSRSGQGVEQYF. The CDR3 DNA is TGTGCCAGCAGCCGATCGGGACAGGGGGTCGAGCAGTACTTC.

This clonotype was observed at least ten times. DNA for the CDR3: TGTGCCATATCGTCCGGGACAGGGGCCTACGAGCAGTACTTC. It specifies CAISSGTGAYEQYF. The chain joins TRBV7-2 to TRBJ2-7, with TRBD1 matching over 10 bases. Trimming removed 10 bases from V and 2 bases from J; junction bases left unmatched: 8. The germline gives CDR1 SGHTA, CDR2 FQGNSA. This CDR3 spans 14 amino acids.

This clonotype showed up many times. The V and J genes are TRBV2 and TRBJ1-4; 9 bases agree with TRBD1. This CDR3 contains 14 residues. The V and J ends lost 6 bases and 8 bases, in that order; junction bases with no gene match: 7. From germline, CDR1 is SNHLY and CDR2 FYNNEI. The CDR3 nucleotides read TGTGCCAGCAGGGAACAGGGGGCTTGGGAAAAACTGTTTTTT. Protein sequence: CASREQGAWEKLFF.

The sample holds a few counts of this clonotype. The chain links TRBV20-1 to TRBJ2-7; 10 bases agree with TRBD1. Germline V CDR1 and CDR2: DFQATT, SNEGSKA (reference sequence). The V gene end was trimmed by 5 bases and the J gene end by 7 bases; junction bases not matched to a gene: 2. The CDR3 spans 11 residues. The DNA of the CDR3 is TGCAGTGCTGGACAGGGGGAAGAGCAGTACTTC. It yields the protein CSAGQGEEQYF.

The rearrangement joins TRBV27 to TRBJ1-2; unclear D gene. V was cut by 8 bases and J by 5 bases, with 18 bases left in between. Per germline, CDR1 MNHEY and CDR2 SMNVEV (reference sequence). This CDR3 is 14 amino acids long. The CDR3 coding sequence is TGTGCCAGCCGAGACTCAGAAGCATTTTATGGCTACACCTTC. It encodes CASRDSEAFYGYTF.

This clonotype was found many times. This chain uses TRBV2 with TRBJ2-1; D remains ambiguous. Trimming shortened V by 9 bases and J by 4 bases, and 16 bases separated the two germline ends. CDR1 SNHLY and CDR2 FYNNEI come from the germline V gene. The CDR3 is 14 residues long. CDR3 sequence (DNA): TGTGCCAGAAAACTTTCTGGCGGATACAATGAGCAGTTCTTC. Its translation is CARKLSGGYNEQFF.

V and J are TRBV4-1 and TRBJ2-7, with D uncertain. Looked up from germline, CDR1 is MGHRA and CDR2 is YSYEKL. Trimming took 0 bases from V and 7 from J, leaving 19 bases between them. The CDR3 is made up of 16 amino acids. The CDR3 sequence is CASSQDGRDKKREQYF. In DNA form, the CDR3 reads TGCGCCAGCAGCCAAGATGGGCGAGACAAAAAGAGGGAGCAGTACTTC.

This clonotype has only a few counts. CDR3 sequence (DNA): TGTGCCAGCTCACCAACTAGCGGGAGCAGCAATGAGCAGTTCTTC. Its protein is CASSPTSGSSNEQFF. The V call is TRBV18, the J call TRBJ2-1, with TRBD2 identical over 11 bases. Unmatched junction bases numbered 3, after V lost 2 bases and J lost 6 bases. The CDR3 is made up of 15 amino acids. Germline-derived CDR1 and CDR2 are KGHSH and LQKENI.

This clonotype was seen many times. This chain links TRBV20-1 with TRBJ2-7, with D tentatively TRBD1 or TRBD2 (6 bases each). CDR3 length equals 11 residues. Germline V gene sequence: CDR1 DFQATT, CDR2 SNEGSKA (reference sequence). The V end was cut by 5 bases, the J end by 4 bases, with 9 bases between. CDR3 amino acids: CSAGGGYEQYF. The CDR3, as DNA: TGCAGTGCTGGAGGGGGTTACGAGCAGTACTTC.